Below are 14 T cell receptor beta chains sequenced from a single sample in a study of cytomegalovirus exposure and HLA in healthy donors (dated by TCRdb to 2015 to 2018). Library preparation was by the immunoSEQ multiplex PCR assay. The multiplex PCR relied on a mix of 60 forward primers for TCR Vbeta segments and 13 reverse primers for TCR Jbeta segments. The immuneACCESS repertoire file appears here via TCRdb, limited to in-frame rearrangements. These files lack a portion of the clones; in checked studies, under half of the deficit traces to unresolved V genes, and the cause of the others is not known. The sample table contains some 140,000 clones; only one count was recorded for about 74% of them. The ten largest clones add up to roughly 4% of the sample. The specimen sequenced was PBMCs. Receptor source: a woman aged 35 to 49 in good health and CMV-seronegative.

This chain uses TRBV6-4 with TRBJ1-4; 11 bases fit TRBD1. Germline assignment: CDR1 MRHNA and CDR2 SNTAGT. V shed 3 bases and J 8 bases; nucleotides not matched to a gene: 11. The CDR3 consists of 17 residues. CDR3 amino acids: CASSDGTGGSSGEKLFF. CDR3 sequence (DNA): TGTGCCAGCAGTGATGGGACAGGGGGAAGTTCGGGGGAAAAACTGTTTTTT.

This clone has a single count. This chain connects TRBV6-5 to TRBJ2-2; possibly TRBD2 for D (6 bases). Germline V gives CDR1 MNHEY, CDR2 SVGAGI. V was clipped by 7 bases and J by 5 bases, with 14 bases between them. The CDR3 totals 14 residues. CDR3 loop: CASKTTEGTGELFF. The CDR3, as DNA: TGTGCCAGCAAGACGACGGAGGGAACCGGGGAGCTGTTTTTT.

The genes are TRBV5-1 and TRBJ1-2; the D is unclear. There are 17 residues in the CDR3. Trimming cost V 0 bases and J 6 bases, with 21 bases left between them. Germline lookup yields CDR1 SGHRS and CDR2 YFSETQ. The CDR3 coding sequence is TGCGCCAGCAGCTTGGTGGGTCGGCCAGGCCCTATGGATGGCTACACCTTC. Residues: CASSLVGRPGPMDGYTF.

The chain employs TRBV6-6 and TRBJ2-7; maybe TRBD1 (5 bases). The germline CDR1 and CDR2 sequences are MNHNY and SVGAGI (reference sequence). There are 16 residues in the CDR3. With 0 bases removed from V and 6 bases from J, the gap between germline ends came to 18 bases. CDR3 in DNA: TGTGCCAGCAGTTACTCCGGGTCTTCCCAAAGGGGCGAGCAGTACTTC. Encoded protein: CASSYSGSSQRGEQYF.

V usage is TRBV7-9 and J usage is TRBJ2-4; TRBD2 matches 8 bases. V lost 1 base, J lost 5 bases, and 7 bases stayed unmatched. This CDR3 comprises 16 residues. Germline V gives CDR1 SEHNR, CDR2 FQNEAQ (reference sequence). The DNA for the CDR3 is TGTGCCAGCAGCTTAGGCGGGGGGCCGGGGGAAAACATTCAGTACTTC. Its translation is CASSLGGGPGENIQYF.

This sequence joins TRBV7-6 and TRBJ2-7; TRBD2 matches at 12 bases. Unmatched junction bases numbered 2, after V lost 5 bases and J lost 6 bases. CDR1 SGHVS and CDR2 FNYEAQ come from the germline V gene. This CDR3 has 13 amino acids. The CDR3 spells CASSAGLAGEQYF. The CDR3 bases are TGTGCCAGCAGCGCGGGACTAGCGGGCGAGCAGTACTTC.

This clone has just a few counts. The V call is TRBV5-8, the J call TRBJ2-7, with 9 nucleotides matching TRBD1. CDR3 length: 14 residues. Losses at the gene ends were 4 bases for V and 1 base for J; bases not matched to a gene: 3. CDR1 and CDR2 (germline): SGHTS, YDEGEE. CDR3 DNA: TGTGCCAGCAGCCCCGGGACAGGGTCCTACGAGCAGTACTTC. It translates to CASSPGTGSYEQYF.

The chain links TRBV27 to TRBJ2-1; 8 positions agree with TRBD1. Germline values: CDR1 MNHEY, CDR2 SMNVEV (reference sequence). The CDR3 is 17 amino acids. V was clipped by 2 bases and J by 2 bases; unmatched bases: 8. CDR3 DNA: TGTGCCAGCAGTTTAGTGACAGGGGTGGGACCCTACAATGAGCAGTTCTTC. The encoded protein is CASSLVTGVGPYNEQFF.

This clone was observed a handful of times. V and J are TRBV28 and TRBJ2-2; no firm D call. This CDR3 contains 11 residues. V was cut by 7 bases and J by 5 bases, with 5 bases left in between. From germline, CDR1 is MDHEN and CDR2 SYDVKM. CDR3 bases: TGTGCCAGCATCAAAACCGGGGAGCTGTTTTTT. As protein: CASIKTGELFF.

The gene calls are TRBV19 and TRBJ1-1, with a tentative D call TRBD1 (5 bases). This CDR3 contains 14 residues. Trimming removed 7 bases at V and 1 base at J, with 13 bases between. The germline gives CDR1 LNHDA, CDR2 SQIVND (reference sequence). The DNA of the CDR3 is TGTGCCAGTATCAGACAGTCACCGAACACTGAAGCTTTCTTT. This sequence encodes CASIRQSPNTEAFF.

Concerning this clone itself: One end of the junction is discordant with germline, which a read error may explain. The rearrangement uses TRBV7-9 and TRBJ2-7; D perhaps matches TRBD1 (5 bases). CDR3 length: 13 amino acids. Germline CDR1 reads SEHNR; CDR2 reads FQNEAQ (reference sequence). The DNA of the CDR3 is TGTTCCAGCAGCTTGGCAGGGACCTACGAGCAGTACTTC. Protein: CSSSLAGTYEQYF. Complete variable domain (other parts from reference TRBV7-9 and TRBJ2-7): DTGVSQNPRHKITKRGQNVTFRCDPISEHNRLYWYRQTLGQGPEFLTYFQNEAQLEKSRLLSDRFSAERPKGSFSTLEIQRTEQGDSAMYLCSSSLAGTYEQYFGPGTRLTVT.

This rearrangement joins TRBV5-1 to TRBJ2-7; 7 bases line up with TRBD2. V lost 0 bases to trimming and J lost 1 base; unmatched junction nucleotides: 4. This CDR3 region has 15 residues. CDR1 SGHRS and CDR2 YFSETQ come from the germline V gene. CDR3 bases: TGCGCCAGCAGCTTGGATAGGGAGGGGTCCTACGAGCAGTACTTC. Translated: CASSLDREGSYEQYF.

This chain connects TRBV7-9 to TRBJ2-3, with TRBD1 matching 8 bases. V lost 3 bases, J lost 4 bases, and 3 bases stayed unmatched. Germline V gene sequence: CDR1 SEHNR, CDR2 FQNEAQ (reference sequence). This CDR3 has 14 residues. In DNA form, the CDR3 reads TGTGCCAGCAGCTTCTCGACAGGGGCAGATACGCAGTATTTT. Encoded protein: CASSFSTGADTQYF.

The V call is TRBV5-4, the J call TRBJ2-7; 10 positions match TRBD2. The CDR3 contains 15 residues. The V gene end was trimmed by 4 bases and the J gene end by 1 base; junction bases not matched to a gene: 5. Germline CDR1 is SGHNT and CDR2 is YYREEE (reference sequence). The CDR3 here is CASSQGLAVSYEQYF. DNA for the CDR3: TGTGCCAGCAGCCAAGGACTAGCGGTTTCCTACGAGCAGTACTTC.